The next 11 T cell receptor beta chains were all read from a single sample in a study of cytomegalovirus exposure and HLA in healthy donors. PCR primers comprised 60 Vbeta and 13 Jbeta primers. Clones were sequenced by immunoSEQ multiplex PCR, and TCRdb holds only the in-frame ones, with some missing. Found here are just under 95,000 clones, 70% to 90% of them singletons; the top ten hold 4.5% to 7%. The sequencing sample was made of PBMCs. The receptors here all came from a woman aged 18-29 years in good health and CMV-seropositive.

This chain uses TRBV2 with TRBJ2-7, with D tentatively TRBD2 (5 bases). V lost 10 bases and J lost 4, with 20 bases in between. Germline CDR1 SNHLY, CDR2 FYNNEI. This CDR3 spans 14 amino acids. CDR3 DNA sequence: TGTGCCATAGCGTCTTACAGTCCTCGGTACGAGCAGTACTTC. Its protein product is CAIASYSPRYEQYF.

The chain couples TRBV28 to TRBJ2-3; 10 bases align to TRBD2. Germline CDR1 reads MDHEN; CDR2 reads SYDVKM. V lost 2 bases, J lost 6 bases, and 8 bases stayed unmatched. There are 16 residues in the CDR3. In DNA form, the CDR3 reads TGTGCCAGCAGTTTACGGTTAGCGGGAGGAGGGGATACGCAGTATTTT. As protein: CASSLRLAGGGDTQYF.

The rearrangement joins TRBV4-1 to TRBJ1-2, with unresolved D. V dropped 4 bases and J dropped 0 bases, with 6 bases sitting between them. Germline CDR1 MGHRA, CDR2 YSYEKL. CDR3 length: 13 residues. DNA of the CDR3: TGCGCCAGCAGCCGCCCAGCTAACTATGGCTACACCTTC. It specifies CASSRPANYGYTF.

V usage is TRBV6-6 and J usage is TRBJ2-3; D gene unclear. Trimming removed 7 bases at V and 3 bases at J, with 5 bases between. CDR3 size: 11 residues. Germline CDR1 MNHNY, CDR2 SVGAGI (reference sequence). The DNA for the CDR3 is TGTGCCAGCACCCGGACAGATACGCAGTATTTT. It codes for CASTRTDTQYF.

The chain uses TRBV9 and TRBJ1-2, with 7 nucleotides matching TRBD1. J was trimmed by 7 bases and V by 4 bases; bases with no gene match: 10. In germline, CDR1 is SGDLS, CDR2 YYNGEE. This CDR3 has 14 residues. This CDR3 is CASSPRHGQVGYTF. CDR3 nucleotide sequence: TGTGCCAGCAGCCCCCGCCATGGACAGGTTGGCTACACCTTC.

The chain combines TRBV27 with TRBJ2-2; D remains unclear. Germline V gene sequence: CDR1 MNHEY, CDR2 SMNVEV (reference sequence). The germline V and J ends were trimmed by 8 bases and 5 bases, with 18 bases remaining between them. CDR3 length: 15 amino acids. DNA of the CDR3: TGTGCCAGCTCCCCCGCCCTTATCGGGACCGGGGAGCTGTTTTTT. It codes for CASSPALIGTGELFF.

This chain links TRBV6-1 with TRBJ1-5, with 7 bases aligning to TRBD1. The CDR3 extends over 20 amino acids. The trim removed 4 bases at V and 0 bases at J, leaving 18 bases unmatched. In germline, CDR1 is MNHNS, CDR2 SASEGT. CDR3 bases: TGTGCCAGCAGTGTGCGACAGGGTGTAGAATTCGGCAATAGCAATCAGCCCCAGCATTTT. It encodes CASSVRQGVEFGNSNQPQHF.

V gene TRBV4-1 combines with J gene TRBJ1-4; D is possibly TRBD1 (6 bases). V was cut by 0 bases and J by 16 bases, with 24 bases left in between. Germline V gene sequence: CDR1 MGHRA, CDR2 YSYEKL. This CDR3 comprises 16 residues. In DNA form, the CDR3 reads TGCGCCAGCAGCCAAGATGGGAGGGGGTCGGTGGGAACTTCGTTTTTT. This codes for CASSQDGRGSVGTSFF.

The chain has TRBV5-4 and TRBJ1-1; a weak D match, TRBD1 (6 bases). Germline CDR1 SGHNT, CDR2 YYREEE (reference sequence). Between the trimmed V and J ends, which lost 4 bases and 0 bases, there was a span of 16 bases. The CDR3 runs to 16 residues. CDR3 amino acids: CASSRGGGGVNTEAFF. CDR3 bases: TGTGCCAGCAGCAGGGGCGGGGGGGGCGTGAACACTGAAGCTTTCTTT.

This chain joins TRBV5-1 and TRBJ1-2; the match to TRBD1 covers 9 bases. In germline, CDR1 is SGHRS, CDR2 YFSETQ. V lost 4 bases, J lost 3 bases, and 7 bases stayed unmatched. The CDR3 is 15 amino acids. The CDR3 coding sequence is TGCGCCAGCAGCGGAGGGACAGGGCATGACTATGGCTACACCTTC. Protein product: CASSGGTGHDYGYTF.

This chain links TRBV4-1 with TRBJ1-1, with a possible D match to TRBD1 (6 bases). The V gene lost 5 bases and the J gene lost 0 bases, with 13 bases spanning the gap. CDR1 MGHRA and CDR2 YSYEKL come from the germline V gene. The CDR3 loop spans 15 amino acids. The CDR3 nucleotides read TGCGCCAGCAGCTTCCGGACAGCTATGAACACTGAAGCTTTCTTT. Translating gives CASSFRTAMNTEAFF.